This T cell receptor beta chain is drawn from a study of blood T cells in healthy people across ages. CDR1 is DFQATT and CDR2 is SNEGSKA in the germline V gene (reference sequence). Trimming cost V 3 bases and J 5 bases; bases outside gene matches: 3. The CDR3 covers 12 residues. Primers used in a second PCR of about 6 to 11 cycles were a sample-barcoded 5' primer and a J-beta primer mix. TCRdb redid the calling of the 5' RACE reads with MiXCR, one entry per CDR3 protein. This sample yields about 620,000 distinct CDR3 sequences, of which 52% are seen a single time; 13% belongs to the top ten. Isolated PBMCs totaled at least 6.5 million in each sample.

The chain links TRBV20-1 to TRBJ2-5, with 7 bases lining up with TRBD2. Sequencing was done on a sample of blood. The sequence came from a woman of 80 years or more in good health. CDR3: CSASGRPETQYF. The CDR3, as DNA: TGCAGTGCTAGCGGGAGGCCTGAGACCCAGTACTTC.